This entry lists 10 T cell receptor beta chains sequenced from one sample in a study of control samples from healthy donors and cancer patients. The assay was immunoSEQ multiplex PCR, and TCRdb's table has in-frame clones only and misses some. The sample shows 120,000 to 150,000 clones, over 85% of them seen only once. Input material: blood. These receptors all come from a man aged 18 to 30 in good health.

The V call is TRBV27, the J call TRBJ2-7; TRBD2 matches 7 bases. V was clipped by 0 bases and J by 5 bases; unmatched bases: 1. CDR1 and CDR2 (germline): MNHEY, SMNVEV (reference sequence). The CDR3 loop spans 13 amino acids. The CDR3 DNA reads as TGTGCCAGCAGTTTATCCGGGGGGAACGAGCAGTACTTC. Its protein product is CASSLSGGNEQYF.

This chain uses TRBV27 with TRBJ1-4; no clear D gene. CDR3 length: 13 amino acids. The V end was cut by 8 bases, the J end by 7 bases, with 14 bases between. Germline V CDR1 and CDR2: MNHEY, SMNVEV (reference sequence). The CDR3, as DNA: TGTGCCAGCGCTAAGGAGGTCGGTGAAAAACTGTTTTTT. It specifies CASAKEVGEKLFF. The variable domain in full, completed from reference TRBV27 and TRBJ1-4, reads EAQVTQNPRYLITVTGKKLTVTCSQNMNHEYMSWYRQDPGLGLRQIYYSMNVEVTDKGDVPEGYKVSRKEKRNFPLILESPSPNQTSLYFCASAKEVGEKLFFGSGTQLSVL.

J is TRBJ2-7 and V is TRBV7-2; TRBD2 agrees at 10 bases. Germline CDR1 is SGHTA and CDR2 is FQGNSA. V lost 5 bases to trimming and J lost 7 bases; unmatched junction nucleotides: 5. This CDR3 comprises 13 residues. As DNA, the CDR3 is TGTGCCAGCAGCACTCGGACTAGCGGAGAGCAGTACTTC. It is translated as CASSTRTSGEQYF.

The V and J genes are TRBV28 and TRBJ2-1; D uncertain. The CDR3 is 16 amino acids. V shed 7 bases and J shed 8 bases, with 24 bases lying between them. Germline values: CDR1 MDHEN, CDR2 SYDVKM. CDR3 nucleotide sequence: TGTGCCAGCACGGGTGTAGGAGTGCCACCCATCGATGAGCAGTTCTTC. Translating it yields CASTGVGVPPIDEQFF.

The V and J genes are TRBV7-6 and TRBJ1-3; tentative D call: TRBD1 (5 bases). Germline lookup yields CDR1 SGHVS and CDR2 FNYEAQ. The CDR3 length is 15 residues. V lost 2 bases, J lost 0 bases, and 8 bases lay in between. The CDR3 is CASSLRDPSGNTIYF. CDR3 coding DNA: TGTGCCAGCAGCTTACGGGACCCCTCTGGAAACACCATATATTTT.

The CDR3 protein is CASRPSGALYEQYF. The CDR3 DNA sequence: TGTGCCAGCAGGCCGAGCGGAGCCCTCTACGAGCAGTACTTC. The chain carries TRBV6-5 and TRBJ2-7, with D perhaps TRBD2 (5 bases). With 6 bases removed from V and 3 bases from J, the gap between germline ends came to 15 bases. Per the germline V gene, CDR1 is MNHEY and CDR2 is SVGAGI. The CDR3 is 14 residues long.

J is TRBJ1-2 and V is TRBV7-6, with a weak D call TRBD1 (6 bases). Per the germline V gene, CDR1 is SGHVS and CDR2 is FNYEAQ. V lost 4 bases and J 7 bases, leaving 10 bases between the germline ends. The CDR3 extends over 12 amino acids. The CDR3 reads CASSSQGLGYTF. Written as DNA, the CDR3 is TGTGCCAGCAGCTCACAGGGACTTGGCTACACCTTC.

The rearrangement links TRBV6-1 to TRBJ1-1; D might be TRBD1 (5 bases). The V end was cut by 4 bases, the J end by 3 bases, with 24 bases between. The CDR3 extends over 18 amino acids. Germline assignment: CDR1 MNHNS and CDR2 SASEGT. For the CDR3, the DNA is TGTGCCAGCAGTGCCCTCGTTGGGGCATGGCCCGGAGACACTGAAGCTTTCTTT. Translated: CASSALVGAWPGDTEAFF.

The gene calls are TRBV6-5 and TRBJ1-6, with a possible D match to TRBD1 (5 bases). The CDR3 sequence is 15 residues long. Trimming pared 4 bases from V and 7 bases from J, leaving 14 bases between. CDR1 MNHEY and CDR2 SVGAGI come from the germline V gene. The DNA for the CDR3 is TGTGCCAGCAGTTGGTCCCGGGACCCCAATTCACCCCTCCACTTT. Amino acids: CASSWSRDPNSPLHF.

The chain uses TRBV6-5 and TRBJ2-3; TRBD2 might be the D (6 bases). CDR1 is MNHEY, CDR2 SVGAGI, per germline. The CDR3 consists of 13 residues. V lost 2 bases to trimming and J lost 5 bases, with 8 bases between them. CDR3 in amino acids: CASSYGGEDTQYF. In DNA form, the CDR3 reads TGTGCCAGCAGTTACGGCGGGGAAGATACGCAGTATTTT.